One sample yielded the 7 T cell receptor beta chains listed below, sequenced in a study of T cell responses to AZD1222 COVID-19 vaccine. Libraries were prepared by immunoSEQ multiplex PCR; TCRdb keeps only in-frame clonotypes and omits some of them. The sample holds 90,000 to 130,000 clones, roughly 86% seen once. The sample consisted of peripheral blood, taken on day 0 of AZD1222 vaccination. The receptors originated from an adult in good health.

This chain links TRBV13 with TRBJ2-1; TRBD2 agrees at 9 bases. The V gene's germline CDR1 is PRHDT and CDR2 FYEKMQ (reference sequence). The ends lost 5 bases at V and 8 bases at J; junction bases unmatched: 19. This CDR3 region has 18 residues. CDR3 coding DNA: TGTGCCAGCAGCCAACAGGCGCGCGGGGGGGCCTCTTCCGATGAGCAGTTCTTC. Amino acids: CASSQQARGGASSDEQFF.

This clone was seen a handful of times. The chain uses TRBV2 and TRBJ1-2; unclear D gene. The CDR3 covers 13 residues. Per the germline V gene, CDR1 is SNHLY and CDR2 is FYNNEI. V lost 6 bases to trimming and J lost 8 bases, with 16 bases between them. CDR3 region: CASRPGTSGGYTF. As DNA, the CDR3 is TGTGCCAGCAGGCCAGGCACGTCCGGGGGCTACACCTTC.

The CDR3 loop is CAWSVGGGGEQFF. In DNA form, the CDR3 reads TGTGCCTGGTCGGTTGGAGGGGGGGGTGAGCAGTTCTTC. V is TRBV30 and J is TRBJ2-1, with a tentative D call TRBD2 (7 bases). The CDR3 consists of 13 residues. The V end was cut by 5 bases, the J end by 9 bases, with 17 bases between. Looked up from germline, CDR1 is GTSNPN and CDR2 is SVGIG (reference sequence).

This clone appeared once. This chain connects TRBV15 to TRBJ1-4; perhaps TRBD1 as D (5 bases). Germline V gives CDR1 LNHNV, CDR2 YYDKDF (reference sequence). Trimming shortened V by 0 bases and J by 7 bases, and 15 bases separated the two germline ends. The CDR3 consists of 16 residues. CDR3: CATSRDRGLLGEKLFF. CDR3 bases: TGTGCCACCAGCAGAGATCGGGGACTCTTGGGTGAAAAACTGTTTTTT. The full variable domain, completed using reference TRBV15 and TRBJ1-4, is DAMVIQNPRYQVTQFGKPVTLSCSQTLNHNVMYWYQQKSSQAPKLLFHYYDKDFNNEADTPDNFQSRRPNTSFCFLDIRSPGLGDTAMYLCATSRDRGLLGEKLFFGSGTQLSVL.

The table lists this clone with a few counts. The gene calls are TRBV6-1 and TRBJ1-1, with D perhaps TRBD1 (5 bases). V lost 2 bases and J lost 1, with 8 bases in between. The germline V gene encodes CDR1 MNHNS and CDR2 SASEGT. CDR3 length: 14 amino acids. CDR3 nucleotides: TGTGCCAGCAGTGAACAGGGATCGAACACTGAAGCTTTCTTT. Protein product: CASSEQGSNTEAFF.

The chain couples TRBV12-3 or TRBV12-4 to TRBJ1-1; D unresolved. The CDR3 is 13 amino acids. V lost 6 bases and J lost 3, with 11 bases in between. CDR3 bases: TGTGCCAGCAGCGGCGTTTCGGACACTGAAGCTTTCTTT. It is translated as CASSGVSDTEAFF.

The chain employs TRBV25-1 and TRBJ1-1; D is ambiguous. V gave up 3 bases and J gave up 0 bases, with 14 bases separating them. Germline CDR1 and CDR2: MGHDK and SYGVNS. The CDR3 covers 16 residues. CDR3 protein: CASSDPGMGMNTEAFF. The CDR3, as DNA: TGTGCCAGCAGTGACCCGGGAATGGGGATGAACACTGAAGCTTTCTTT.